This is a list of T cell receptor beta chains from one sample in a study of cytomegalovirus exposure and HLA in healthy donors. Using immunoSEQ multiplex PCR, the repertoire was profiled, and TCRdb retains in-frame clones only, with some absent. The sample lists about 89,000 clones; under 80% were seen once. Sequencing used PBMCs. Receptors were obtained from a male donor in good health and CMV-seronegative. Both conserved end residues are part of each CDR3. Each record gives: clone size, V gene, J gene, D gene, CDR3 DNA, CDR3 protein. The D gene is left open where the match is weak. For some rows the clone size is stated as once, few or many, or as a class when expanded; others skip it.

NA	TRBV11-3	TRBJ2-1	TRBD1	TGTGCCAGCAGCTTGGGACAGGGGGTCCCCTACAATGAGCAGTTCTTC	CASSLGQGVPYNEQFF
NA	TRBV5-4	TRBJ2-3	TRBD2	TGTGCCAGCAGCTTGGAGGGAGGGCCTAGCACAGATACGCAGTATTTT	CASSLEGGPSTDTQYF
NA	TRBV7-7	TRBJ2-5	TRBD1	TGTGCCAGCAGCTCGACAGGGGGATGGGAGACCCAGTACTTC	CASSSTGGWETQYF
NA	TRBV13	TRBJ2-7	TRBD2	TGTGCCAGCAGCCTGGAGGGGCGGGGGGATATCCAAGAGCAGTACTTC	CASSLEGRGDIQEQYF
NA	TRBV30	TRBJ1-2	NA	TGTGCCTGGAGTGTAGACAATAACTATGGCTACACCTTC	CAWSVDNNYGYTF
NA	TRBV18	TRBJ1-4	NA	TGTGCCAGCTCACCCCAGGGAGGTAATGAAAAACTGTTTTTT	CASSPQGGNEKLFF
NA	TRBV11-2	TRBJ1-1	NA	TGTGCCAGCAGCCCAGACGGGATTGTGGGAGCTTTCTTT	CASSPDGIVGAFF
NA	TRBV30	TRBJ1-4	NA	TGTGCCTGGAGTTATGGGGCGGCGAATGAAAAACTGTTTTTT	CAWSYGAANEKLFF
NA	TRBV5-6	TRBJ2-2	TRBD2	TGTGCCAGCAGCTTGTGGTTAGGCCCAGCGGGAATAACCGGGGAGCTGTTTTTT	CASSLWLGPAGITGELFF
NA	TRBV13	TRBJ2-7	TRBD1	TGTGCCAGCAGCTTAGGGACAGGGCCCCGCTTTGACTTC	CASSLGTGPRFDF
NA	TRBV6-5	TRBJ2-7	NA	TGTGCCAGCAGTGTAACTAGAATTTCCTACGAGCAGTACTTC	CASSVTRISYEQYF
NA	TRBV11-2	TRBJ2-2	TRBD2	TGTGCCAGCAGTCAGGGCCTAGCGGGAGCCGGGGAGCTGTTTTTT	CASSQGLAGAGELFF
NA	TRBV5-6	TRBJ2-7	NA	TGTGCCAGCAGCTCGGACAGCAGTTTCTTCTACGAGCAGTACTTC	CASSSDSSFFYEQYF
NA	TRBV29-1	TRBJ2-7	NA	TGCAGCGCAGTAGGAGGGAACTCCTACGAGCAGTACTTC	CSAVGGNSYEQYF
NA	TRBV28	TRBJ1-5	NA	TGTGCCAGCAGTCCTCTCAGGGATAGCAATCAGCCCCAGCATTTT	CASSPLRDSNQPQHF
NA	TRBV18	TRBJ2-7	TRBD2	TGTGCCAGCTCACCGGTAGGATTAGCGGGAGGGCTTGTGACTGAGCAGTACTTC	CASSPVGLAGGLVTEQYF
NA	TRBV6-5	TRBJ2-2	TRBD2	TGTGCCAGCAGTTCACTAGCGGGAGGGAACACCGGGGAGCTGTTTTTT	CASSSLAGGNTGELFF
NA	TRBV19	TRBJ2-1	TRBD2	TGTGCCAGTAGCACAGGACTAGCGGGCTACAATGAGCAGTTCTTC	CASSTGLAGYNEQFF
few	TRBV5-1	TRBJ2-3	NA	TGCGCCAGCAGCCTGGTCGCGGGACTGAGCACAGATACGCAGTATTTT	CASSLVAGLSTDTQYF
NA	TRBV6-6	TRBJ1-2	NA	TGTGCCAGCAGGGAGGGGCCGGAGGGTGACTATGGCTACACCTTC	CASREGPEGDYGYTF
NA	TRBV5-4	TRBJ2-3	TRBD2	TGTGCCAGCAGCCCAAGGACTAGCGGGGTGGGCACAGATACGCAGTATTTT	CASSPRTSGVGTDTQYF
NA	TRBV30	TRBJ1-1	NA	TGTGCCTGGACCATACAAGAGAACACTGAAGCTTTCTTT	CAWTIQENTEAFF
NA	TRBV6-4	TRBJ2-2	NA	TGTGCCAGCAGCAAAGGACTACCCGGGGAGCTGTTTTTT	CASSKGLPGELFF
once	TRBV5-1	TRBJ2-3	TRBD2	TGCGCCAGCAGCTGGGGGACTAGCGACACAGATACGCAGTATTTT	CASSWGTSDTDTQYF
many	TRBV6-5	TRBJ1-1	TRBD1	TGTGCCAGCACCTCGGGACAGGGGGCTGCTGAAGCTTTCTTT	CASTSGQGAAEAFF
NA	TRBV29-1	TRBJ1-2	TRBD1	TGCAGCGCCCTGACAGGGATCTATGGCTACACCTTC	CSALTGIYGYTF
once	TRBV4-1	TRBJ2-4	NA	TGCGCCAGCAGCCAAGATCGGAGGGGAAACATTCAGTACTTC	CASSQDRRGNIQYF
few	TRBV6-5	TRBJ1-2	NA	TGTGCCAGCAGTTACTCTGACAACAACTATGGCTACACCTTC	CASSYSDNNYGYTF
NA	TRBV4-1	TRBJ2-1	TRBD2	TGCGCCAGCAGCCCAGAAAGGACTAGCGGGAGCTATGAGCAGTTCTTC	CASSPERTSGSYEQFF
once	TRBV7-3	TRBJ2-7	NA	TGTGCCAGCAGCCCAAACAACTACGAGCAGTACTTC	CASSPNNYEQYF
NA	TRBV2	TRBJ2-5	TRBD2	TGTGCCAGCAGAGATAGCGGGATGAAGACCCAGTACTTC	CASRDSGMKTQYF
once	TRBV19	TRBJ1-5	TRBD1	TGTGCCAGTAGTAGCCGGACAGGGGGCAATCAGCCCCAGCATTTT	CASSSRTGGNQPQHF
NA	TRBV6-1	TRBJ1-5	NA	TGTGCCAGCAGTCGTTCCCGGGGGGGGATCCAGCCCCAGCATTTT	CASSRSRGGIQPQHF
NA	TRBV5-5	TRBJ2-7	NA	TGTGCCAGCAGCCTGTACTTGGAGCAGTACTTC	CASSLYLEQYF
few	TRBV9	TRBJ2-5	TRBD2	TGTGCCAGCAGCGCCCTTAGCGGGAGAGGGGAGACCCAGTACTTC	CASSALSGRGETQYF
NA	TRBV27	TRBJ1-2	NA	TGTGCCAGCAGTTTCCGGCAGGGAGGGGAGGGCTACACCTTC	CASSFRQGGEGYTF
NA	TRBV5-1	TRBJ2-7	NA	TGCGCCAGCAGCTTCGGTAGGGGGGGGTCCTACGAGCAGTACTTC	CASSFGRGGSYEQYF
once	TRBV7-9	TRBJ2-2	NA	TGTGCCAGCAGCTTAGCAGTGGGACATTTGGCAAACACCGGGGAGCTGTTTTTT	CASSLAVGHLANTGELFF
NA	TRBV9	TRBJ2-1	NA	TGTGCCAGCAGCGGCTCTAGCGTAAATGAGCAGTTCTTC	CASSGSSVNEQFF
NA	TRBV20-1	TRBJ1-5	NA	TGCAGTGCTAGTCAGGGACAGCCCCAGCATTTT	CSASQGQPQHF
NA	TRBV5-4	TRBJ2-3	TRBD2	TGTGCCAGCAGCTTGGGGCTAGCGGGGAACACAGATACGCAGTATTTT	CASSLGLAGNTDTQYF
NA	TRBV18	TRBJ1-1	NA	TGTGCCAGCTCGCCTGGACAGCACACTGAAGCTTTCTTT	CASSPGQHTEAFF
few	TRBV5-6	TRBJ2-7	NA	TGTGCCAGCAGCTTGGTAACCAGGGGCTCCTACGAGCAGTACTTC	CASSLVTRGSYEQYF
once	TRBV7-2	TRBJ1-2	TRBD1	TGTGCCAGCAGTACCACAGGGGGCAGTGGCTACACCTTC	CASSTTGGSGYTF
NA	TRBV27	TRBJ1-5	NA	TGTGCCAGCAGTTTGTCCCTGAATCAGCCCCAGCATTTT	CASSLSLNQPQHF
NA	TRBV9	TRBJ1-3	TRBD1	TGTGCCAGCAGCGTAGGGGGACAGGCCCCGAGGTCTGGAAACACCATATATTTT	CASSVGGQAPRSGNTIYF
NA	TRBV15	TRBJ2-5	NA	TGTGCCACCGCACACAGGGCGCAAGAGACCCAGTACTTC	CATAHRAQETQYF
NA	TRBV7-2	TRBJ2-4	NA	TGTGCCAGCAGCTTAGCGCGGGACAACATTCAGTACTTC	CASSLARDNIQYF
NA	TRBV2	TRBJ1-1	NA	TGTGCCCCCCTCGTCAGAAACACTGAAGCTTTCTTT	CAPLVRNTEAFF
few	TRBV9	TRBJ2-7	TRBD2	TGTGCCAGCAGCGTAGCTCTAGCGGGAGTTCCCTACGAGCAGTACTTC	CASSVALAGVPYEQYF